Below, 18 T cell receptor beta chains from the same sample are listed, as sequenced in a study of lung T cells in sarcoidosis with Löfgren's syndrome. A single record per CDR3 protein comes from TCRdb applying MiXCR to the reads. The profile shows 15,000 to 25,000 distinct CDR3 sequences, 21% of them singletons. Specimen: CD4+ T cells from bronchoalveolar lavage. The receptors were sampled from a human donor with sarcoidosis (Löfgren's syndrome or another form), or a control subject (not recorded which).

About this clonotype itself: A much bigger clone sits one base away, suggesting this may be a read error. V usage is TRBV7-9 and J usage is TRBJ2-7; D remains unclear. Between the trimmed V and J ends, which lost 4 bases and 2 bases, there was a span of 9 bases. Germline-derived CDR1 and CDR2 are SEHNR and FQNEAQ (reference sequence). The CDR3 totals 13 residues. The CDR3 bases are TGTGCCAGCAGCTCCTTGCCTCCCTACGAGCAGTACTTC. Translation: CASSSLPPYEQYF.

This clonotype occurred many times. The chain links TRBV7-2 to TRBJ2-7, with 8 nucleotides matching TRBD1. Germline V lookup: CDR1 SGHTA, CDR2 FQGNSA. The CDR3 extends over 14 amino acids. V shed 4 bases and J 5 bases; nucleotides not matched to a gene: 7. CDR3 region: CASSSRQGPNEQYF. Here the CDR3 DNA reads TGTGCCAGCAGCTCCAGACAGGGGCCCAACGAGCAGTACTTC.

This chain joins TRBV4-2 and TRBJ2-4; D possibly corresponds to TRBD2 (6 bases). Looked up from germline, CDR1 is LGHNA and CDR2 is YNFKEQ. The CDR3 consists of 15 residues. Trimming cost V 0 bases and J 8 bases, with 14 bases left between them. CDR3 sequence reads: CASSQDSTSGDIQYF. CDR3 sequence (DNA): TGTGCCAGCAGCCAAGATTCGACTAGTGGGGACATTCAGTACTTC.

This clonotype was counted ten times or more. The rearrangement uses TRBV20-1 and TRBJ2-2; 7 nucleotides agree with TRBD2. Per the germline V gene, CDR1 is DFQATT and CDR2 is SNEGSKA (reference sequence). The length of the CDR3 is 15 residues. J was trimmed by 6 bases and V by 5 bases; bases with no gene match: 12. The CDR3 DNA reads as TGCAGTGCTCCGGGAGGACCGAGAAGGGCCGGGGAGCTGTTTTTT. Translated, it gives CSAPGGPRRAGELFF.

As to this clonotype: This may be a read error, as it is one base from a much larger clone. The rearrangement uses TRBV28 and TRBJ2-6; possible D gene TRBD1, 5 bases. The CDR3 is made up of 16 amino acids. Germline CDR1 MDHEN, CDR2 SYDVKM. CDR3 DNA sequence: TGTGCCAGCAGTTTAAGGAGAACGGCTGGGGCCAACGTCCTGGCTTTC. Translation: CASSLRRTAGANVLAF.

By share of the sample, this clonotype is medium-sized. V is TRBV6-2 or TRBV6-3 and J is TRBJ2-3; D is unresolved. Per germline, CDR1 MNHEY and CDR2 SVGEGT. Deletions cut 5 bases from V and 2 bases from J, with 8 bases between. CDR3 length: 13 residues. The CDR3 is CASSPTFTDTQYF. The CDR3 DNA reads as TGTGCCAGCAGTCCGACCTTCACAGATACGCAGTATTTT.

In this sample, this clonotype is medium-sized. V usage is TRBV27 and J usage is TRBJ2-6; weak D call: TRBD1 (6 bases). The germline V and J ends were trimmed by 1 base and 1 base, with 8 bases remaining between them. The CDR3 length is 16 residues. Germline V gene sequence: CDR1 MNHEY, CDR2 SMNVEV (reference sequence). In nucleotides, the CDR3 is TGTGCCAGCAGTTTATACCAGGGGTCTGGGGCCAACGTCCTGACTTTC. This encodes CASSLYQGSGANVLTF.

By frequency in the sample, this clonotype is medium-sized. The CDR3 protein is CASSYSGSQPQHF. CDR3 bases: TGTGCCAGCAGTTACTCAGGAAGTCAGCCCCAGCATTTT. This chain joins TRBV6-2 or TRBV6-3 and TRBJ1-5; no definite D call. The CDR3 is 13 residues long. Germline CDR1 is MNHEY and CDR2 is SVGEGT. Trimming removed 0 bases from V and 6 bases from J, with 6 bases in between.

Concerning this clonotype: The junction departs from germline at one end; a sequencing error may be responsible. The gene calls are TRBV7-2 and TRBJ2-3; perhaps TRBD2 as D (7 bases). Germline assignment: CDR1 SGHTA and CDR2 FQGNSA. This CDR3 has 17 residues. This chain's CDR3 is CARSLGGLTGRKDTQYF. DNA for the CDR3: TGTGCCAGAAGCTTAGGGGGACTAACGGGCCGAAAAGATACGCAGTATTTT.

The rearrangement uses TRBV7-2 and TRBJ1-5, with 7 bases lining up with TRBD1. From germline, CDR1 is SGHTA and CDR2 FQGNSA. This CDR3 spans 16 amino acids. The ends lost 4 bases at V and 4 bases at J; junction bases unmatched: 10. The CDR3 protein is CASSSLGLTGNQPQHF. The DNA of the CDR3 is TGTGCCAGCAGCTCGTTGGGCCTGACAGGGAATCAGCCCCAGCATTTT.

Note on this clonotype: A read error may explain this, as a much larger clone is one base away. The chain combines TRBV11-2 with TRBJ1-1, with a possible D match to TRBD1 (6 bases). The CDR3 covers 13 residues. V gave up 6 bases and J gave up 3 bases, with 11 bases separating them. Germline CDR1 and CDR2: SGHAT and FQNNGV. The DNA for the CDR3 is TGTGCCAGCAGTAGTGACAGGCACACTGAAGCTTTCTTT. Its protein is CASSSDRHTEAFF.

By its share, this clonotype is medium-sized. The CDR3 spells CASSEKLGTSGTQYF. The CDR3 nucleotides are TGTGCCAGCAGTGAAAAACTCGGGACTAGCGGAACGCAGTATTTT. The chain is built from TRBV25-1 and TRBJ2-3; 11 bases are shared with TRBD2. This CDR3 has 15 residues. Germline lookup yields CDR1 MGHDK and CDR2 SYGVNS. The junction had 7 bases not matched to a gene; V was cut back by 2 bases and J by 9 bases.

This clonotype was picked up many times. This chain joins TRBV28 and TRBJ1-1; D gene ambiguous. There are 15 residues in the CDR3. CDR1 and CDR2 (germline): MDHEN, SYDVKM. Trimming cost V 8 bases and J 5 bases, with 21 bases left between them. The CDR3 coding sequence is TGTGCCAGCTTCCCCCTTGCCATGGTAAGGACTGAAGCTTTCTTT. Translation gives CASFPLAMVRTEAFF. Looking up the rest from reference TRBV28 and TRBJ1-1 gives the full variable domain: DVKVTQSSRYLVKRTGEKVFLECVQDMDHENMFWYRQDPGLGLRLIYFSYDVKMKEKGDIPEGYSVSREKKERFSLILESASTNQTSMYLCASFPLAMVRTEAFFGQGTRLTVV.

In regard to this clonotype: Being one base from a much bigger clone, this may be a read error. Because it lacks the conserved phenylalanine or tryptophan at the end, this CDR3 is likely a read error. The CDR3 DNA sequence: TGTGCCACCGGGGGTTACTTGCGTCCGGAGACCCAGTACCTC. Protein: CATGGYLRPETQYL. The gene calls are TRBV28 and TRBJ2-5; D is perhaps TRBD2 (6 bases). V lost 10 bases and J 5 bases, leaving 20 bases between the germline ends. The CDR3 loop spans 14 amino acids. Per the germline V gene, CDR1 is MDHEN and CDR2 is SYDVKM.

In this sample, this clonotype is medium-sized. The chain joins TRBV20-1 to TRBJ2-7; tentative D call: TRBD2 (5 bases). This CDR3 is built from 15 residues. The ends were cut back, 3 bases at V and 1 base at J, with 16 bases in the middle. Germline CDR1 reads DFQATT; CDR2 reads SNEGSKA (reference sequence). CDR3 in DNA: TGCAGTGCTAGTAAGCTCCTAGCCGGTTCCTACGAGCAGTACTTC. Protein product: CSASKLLAGSYEQYF.

The rearrangement links TRBV29-1 to TRBJ2-1, with D tentatively TRBD1 (6 bases). The germline V gene encodes CDR1 SQVTM and CDR2 ANQGSEA. This CDR3 has 12 amino acids. V dropped 7 bases and J dropped 6 bases, with 13 bases sitting between them. CDR3 in DNA: TGCAGCGCTAGTCAAGGGGGCAATGAGCAGTTCTTC. This sequence encodes CSASQGGNEQFF.

Notes on this clonotype: Just one base apart from a much larger clone, this may be a read error. V gene TRBV28 combines with J gene TRBJ2-5; D gene unclear. CDR1 is MDHEN, CDR2 SYDVKM, per germline. Between the trimmed V and J ends, which lost 0 bases and 5 bases, there was a span of 7 bases. There are 13 residues in the CDR3. CDR3 amino acids: CASSLWGSETQYF. As DNA, the CDR3 is TGTGCCAGCAGTTTATGGGGATCGGAGACCCAGTACTTC. The full variable domain, rest sourced from reference TRBV28 and TRBJ2-5, is DVKVTQSSRYLVKRTGEKVFLECVQDMDHENMFWYRQDPGLGLRLIYFSYDVKMKEKGDIPEGYSVSREKKERFSLILESASTNQTSMYLCASSLWGSETQYFGPGTRLLVL.

The chain joins TRBV4-3 to TRBJ2-5, with 11 bases fitting TRBD1. Trimming cost V 2 bases and J 8 bases; bases outside gene matches: 7. The V gene's germline CDR1 is LGHNA and CDR2 YSLEER. The CDR3 covers 15 residues. CDR3 in DNA: TGCGCCAGCAGCCAAATCGAAGGACAGGGGGCCACCCAGTACTTC. Its protein is CASSQIEGQGATQYF.